Below, one TCR beta chain is given with its context. The clone's antigen remains unknown. No per-base quality is available; no much larger clone lies one base away. This specimen comes from a study of blood T cell repertoires in COVID-19 (dated by TCRdb to about 2020). General notes on the study: The collaborator samples originated in the United States, Italy and Spain and spanned the acute and convalescent phases of COVID-19. Sample metadata almost always included a de-identified subject ID, COVID-19 status, age in years and sex. The dataset comprised deeply sampled blood TCRbeta repertoires from subjects exposed to, actively infected with, or recovered from COVID-19. The repertoires were released in a freely available public database intended as a resource for research on the immune response to SARS-CoV-2. The material from the prospective study consisted of cDNA or gDNA derived from T cells, B-cell-depleted T cells, or PBMCs. The samples were drawn from the first 160 participants of the ongoing ImmuneRACE study and from 950 to 1,500 subjects provided by 6 global collaborators. Where available, HLA class I and class II types were obtained from metadata supplied by the sample provider rather than from assay-based typing. Study-wide conclusions, independent of this receptor: The amount of clinical and demographic metadata varied by source and participant and was provided uncurated.

A distance of 15 bases separates the germline ends of V and J, which lose 3 bases and 0 bases respectively. The cysteine opens and the phenylalanine closes a CDR3 of 18 amino acids. Left in the record is the CDR3 DNA by itself, 54 bases read in frame from the first base. The germline V gene gives CDR1 as MGHDK and CDR2 as SYGVNS. Enrolling through a virtual design, the prospective study's participants ranged in age from roughly 18 to 90 years and lived across around 25 United States geographic areas. In the prospective study, cohorts were assigned on the basis of participant-reported clinical history obtained from a screening survey and a study questionnaire. Recovered participants in ImmuneRACE Cohort 3 were defined as having two consecutive negative NP/OP PCR tests, clearance from a healthcare professional, or resolution of symptoms. In the prospective study, whole blood, serum and a nasopharyngeal or oropharyngeal swab were collected from each participant by mobile phlebotomists. Prospective study participants could optionally give additional blood draws and questionnaires over an approximately two-month period. Before DNA extraction, blood samples from the prospective study were shipped at room temperature or frozen.

The immunoSEQ Assay, a bias-controlled multiplex PCR, was used to amplify TCRbeta CDR3 regions from genomic DNA. The study's processing was this. The number of nucleated cells in each sample was estimated by amplification of reference gene primers within the assay. To quantify the absolute abundance of each unique TCRbeta CDR3 rearrangement, sequence reads were collapsed and filtered. Productive Simpson clonality was computed per sample as the square root of Simpson's diversity index over productive rearrangements. TCRdb limited this immuneACCESS table to in-frame rearrangements with V and J called. A share of clones is missing; checked studies link under half to unresolved V genes, and the rest is unexplained. Clone size and V and J calls were adopted from that table, with D and trimming inferred from the DNA. The sample table holds 300,000 to 450,000 clones, of which roughly 87% were seen once. The ten largest account for more than 1% of the sample.

This receptor was obtained from a woman between 25 and 40 years old who had recovered from COVID-19. The chain is encoded by TRBV25-1 joined to TRBJ2-6; a confident D gene designation cannot be given. Material for sequencing was PBMCs or T cells enriched from blood (not recorded which). The DNA sequence is as follows: TGTGCCAGCAGTGACTTATCGAGAGGCCCCTCTGGGGCCAACGTCCTGACTTTC. Translation gives CASSDLSRGPSGANVLTF.